This passage covers 4 T cell receptor beta chains from one sample sequenced in a study of regulatory T cells in long-lasting Graves disease. Relying on iRepertoire HTBI primers and Arm-PCR of CDR3 regions, the team built TCR beta libraries. A single record per CDR3 protein comes from TCRdb applying MiXCR to the multiplex PCR reads. The sample has hundreds of thousands of distinct CDR3 sequences; about a sixth are singletons. The time point: newly diagnosed GD, antithyroid drugs for less than 3 months. PBMCs provided the RNA from which the TCR library was made. Separately, the same data were catalogued under a study of T cells in Graves' hyperthyroidism and ophthalmopathy.

The sequencing used peripheral blood mononuclear cells (PBMCs), collected at new diagnosis, from a patient treated with antithyroid drugs. The source of these receptors is a woman in her twenties or thirties with Graves disease.

The DNA for the CDR3 is TGTGCCAGCAGCGCCCGACACGAAGACAATGAGCAGTTCTTC. Its protein product is CASSARHEDNEQFF. The chain employs TRBV9 and TRBJ2-1; D gene unclear. CDR3 length: 14 residues. V lost 3 bases, J lost 5 bases, and 12 bases lay in between. The germline V gene encodes CDR1 SGDLS and CDR2 YYNGEE.

This clonotype showed up just a few times. The chain links TRBV12-3 or TRBV12-4 to TRBJ2-6; D remains unclear. V lost 5 bases, J lost 0 bases, and 11 bases lay in between. The CDR3 sequence is 16 residues long. The CDR3 here is CASSPKQSSGANVLTF. As DNA, the CDR3 is TGTGCCAGCAGTCCTAAACAATCCTCTGGGGCCAACGTCCTGACTTTC.

The J gene is TRBJ1-5, the V gene TRBV4-1; the D gene is possibly TRBD1 (6 bases). V gave up 2 bases and J gave up 3 bases, with 11 bases separating them. There are 15 residues in the CDR3. The germline V gene has CDR1 MGHRA and CDR2 YSYEKL. As DNA, the CDR3 is TGCGCCAGCAGCCAAAACCGGGACAACAATCAGCCCCAGCATTTT. It yields the protein CASSQNRDNNQPQHF.

This clonotype was detected many times. The chain recombines TRBV27 with TRBJ2-1, with TRBD2 matching 15 bases. The V gene's germline CDR1 is MNHEY and CDR2 SMNVEV (reference sequence). J lost 6 bases, V lost 8 bases, and 11 bases had no gene match. The CDR3 has 17 residues. This CDR3 is CASRGLAGGPAGNEQFF. Here the CDR3 DNA reads TGTGCCAGCCGGGGACTAGCGGGAGGACCGGCGGGCAATGAGCAGTTCTTC.